This T cell receptor beta chain was identified during a study of T-cell memory formation after mild COVID-19. Ten or more counts support this clonotype. Its antigen is as yet unknown. The CDR3 is 13 residues long. Germline lookup yields CDR1 MNHEY and CDR2 SVGAGI. J was trimmed by 10 bases and V by 6 bases; bases with no gene match: 9. Constant-segment primers were used for 5'RACE, and the resulting TCR alpha and TCR beta cDNA libraries carried sample barcodes and UMIs. TCRdb re-derived calls from the 5' RACE reads in MiXCR, one entry per CDR3 protein. The top ten clones hold approximately 22% of a sample with 250,000 to 300,000 distinct CDR3 sequences, roughly 8.2% of them seen once. Study-wide results and limits: Prior to infection, memory already included some responding clones, suggesting cross-reactive memory joined. Shrinking CD4+ clones were chiefly CM and EM; CD8+ ones were chiefly EMRA.

The sequenced sample consisted of PBMCs or a T cell subset sorted from them (not recorded which). This clonotype was sampled from a man between 18 and 29 years old who had mild COVID-19 (a few samples of this study predate the infection). Cell type and time point are not known. The chain combines TRBV6-5 with TRBJ2-3; 8 nucleotides line up with TRBD2. The CDR3 sequence: CASRERGGRAQYF. The CDR3 DNA follows: TGTGCCAGCAGGGAACGGGGGGGGCGGGCGCAGTATTTT.